This paragraph reports one TCR beta chain. As handled by the study authors: Amplification of reference gene primers was used by the study to estimate nucleated cell counts. The table came from immunoSEQ multiplex PCR; TCRdb's copy has only in-frame clones and leaves some out. From that table come the V and J calls and clone size; the DNA was used to work out D and trimming. Altogether nearly 200,000 clones are present, 84% being singletons, with the ten largest covering 4.5% to 6%. This sample was taken from a study of blood T cell repertoires in COVID-19. Across the whole study: Researchers got acute and convalescent COVID-19 samples from the United States, Italy and Spain. In each case, the material was cDNA or gDNA derived from T cells, B-cell-depleted T cells, or PBMCs.

The V end lost 5 bases, the J end lost 6 bases, and 16 bases lay between the germline ends. Germline CDR1 and CDR2: LNHNV and YYDKDF (reference sequence). CDR3 length equals 14 residues. The material sequenced was peripheral blood. The sequence derives from an older woman with active or convalescent COVID-19. The rearrangement uses TRBV15 and TRBJ1-2; no clear D gene. CDR3 nucleotide sequence: TGTGCCACCAGCCCCGCGGGAGAGCGGCATGGCTACACCTTC. This codes for CATSPAGERHGYTF.